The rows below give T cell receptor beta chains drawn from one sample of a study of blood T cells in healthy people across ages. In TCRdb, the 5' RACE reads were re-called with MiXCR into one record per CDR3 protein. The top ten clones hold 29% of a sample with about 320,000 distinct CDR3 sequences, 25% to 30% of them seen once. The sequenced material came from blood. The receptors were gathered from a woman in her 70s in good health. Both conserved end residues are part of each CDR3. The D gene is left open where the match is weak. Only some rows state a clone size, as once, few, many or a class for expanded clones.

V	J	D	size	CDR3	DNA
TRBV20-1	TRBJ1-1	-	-	CSARETGRVWLNTEAFF	TGCAGTGCTAGAGAGACTGGCAGGGTATGGTTGAACACTGAAGCTTTCTTT
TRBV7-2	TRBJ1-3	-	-	CASSPGLRSSGNTIYF	TGTGCCAGCAGCCCAGGTCTGAGGAGCTCTGGAAACACCATATATTTT
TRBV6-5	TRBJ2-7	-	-	CASSYRRGYEQYF	TGTGCCAGCAGTTATCGCAGGGGATACGAGCAGTACTTC
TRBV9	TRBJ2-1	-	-	CASSVDSYNEQFF	TGTGCCAGCAGCGTAGATAGTTACAATGAGCAGTTCTTC
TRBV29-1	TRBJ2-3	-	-	CSVETGRDTQYF	TGCAGCGTTGAAACAGGGAGGGATACGCAGTATTTT
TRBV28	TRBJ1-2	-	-	CASSLGPYGYTF	TGTGCCAGCAGTTTGGGGCCCTATGGCTACACCTTC
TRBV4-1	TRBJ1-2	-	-	CASSQVKKGLGYTF	TGCGCCAGCAGCCAAGTAAAGAAGGGGCTCGGCTACACCTTC
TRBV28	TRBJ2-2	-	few	CASRAFPGELFF	TGTGCCAGCAGGGCGTTCCCCGGGGAGCTGTTTTTT
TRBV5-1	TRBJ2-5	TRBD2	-	CASSNTSGRAETQYF	TGCGCCAGCAGCAACACTAGCGGCCGAGCGGAGACCCAGTACTTC
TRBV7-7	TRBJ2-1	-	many	CASSLTWGEEQFF	TGTGCTAGCAGCCTCACATGGGGCGAGGAGCAGTTCTTC
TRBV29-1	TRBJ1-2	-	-	CSVSPGSGARYTF	TGCAGCGTCTCCCCAGGATCCGGGGCACGCTACACCTTC
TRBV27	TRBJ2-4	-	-	CASSPQRVLAKNIQYF	TGTGCCAGCAGCCCCCAACGGGTATTAGCCAAAAACATTCAGTACTTC
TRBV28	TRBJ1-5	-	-	CASIRLTGSNSNQPQHF	TGTGCCAGCATCCGCCTCACGGGGAGTAATAGCAATCAGCCCCAGCATTTT
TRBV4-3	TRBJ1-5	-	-	CASSQDGRLNQPQHF	TGCGCCAGCAGCCAAGATGGGCGGTTAAATCAGCCCCAGCATTTT
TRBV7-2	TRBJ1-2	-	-	CASSDAGGPRGYTF	TGTGCCAGCAGCGACGCCGGGGGGCCTCGGGGCTACACCTTC
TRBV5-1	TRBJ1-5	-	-	CASSLHSDQPQHF	TGCGCCAGCAGCCTGCACAGTGATCAGCCCCAGCATTTT
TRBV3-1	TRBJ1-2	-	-	CASSQRRSGVYGANF	TGTGCCAGCAGCCAAAGGCGATCAGGGGTCTACGGGGCCAACTTC
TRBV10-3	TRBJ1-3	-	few	CAISESRYRDSGNTIYF	TGTGCCATCAGTGAGTCAAGGTACCGGGACTCTGGAAACACCATATATTTT
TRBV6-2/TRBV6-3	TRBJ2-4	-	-	CASSPGQRGDIQYF	TGTGCCAGCTCACCAGGACAGAGGGGGGACATTCAGTACTTC
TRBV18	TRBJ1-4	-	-	CASRWMAAENEKLFF	TGTGCCAGTCGATGGATGGCCGCTGAAAATGAAAAACTGTTTTTT
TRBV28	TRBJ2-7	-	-	CASRSLTSSYEQYF	TGTGCCAGCAGGTCCCTGACATCATCCTACGAGCAGTACTTC
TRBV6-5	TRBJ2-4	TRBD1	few	CASSSAGGAKNIQYF	TGTGCCAGCAGTTCCGCAGGGGGCGCCAAAAACATTCAGTACTTC
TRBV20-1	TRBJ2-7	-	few	CSARGTYYEQYF	TGCAGTGCTAGGGGGACCTACTACGAGCAGTACTTC
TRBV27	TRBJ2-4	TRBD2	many	CASSLSRGRWGVENIQYF	TGTGCCAGCAGTTTATCGCGGGGGAGGTGGGGGGTCGAAAACATTCAGTACTTC
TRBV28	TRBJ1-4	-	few	CASNTGISNEKLFF	TGTGCCAGCAATACAGGGATATCTAATGAAAAACTGTTTTTT
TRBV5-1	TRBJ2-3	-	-	CASSKGDSTDTQYF	TGCGCCAGCAGCAAGGGGGATAGCACAGATACGCAGTATTTT
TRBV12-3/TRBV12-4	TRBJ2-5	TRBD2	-	CASSPLAGDGTEETQYF	TGTGCCAGCAGTCCCTTAGCGGGAGATGGTACCGAAGAGACCCAGTACTTC
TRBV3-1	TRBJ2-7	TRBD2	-	CASSQEWGGGDEQYF	TGTGCCAGCAGCCAAGAGTGGGGGGGAGGGGACGAGCAGTACTTC
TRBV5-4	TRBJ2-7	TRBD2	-	CASSTSPLAGVYEQYF	TGTGCCAGCAGCACATCCCCCTTAGCGGGGGTATACGAGCAGTACTTC
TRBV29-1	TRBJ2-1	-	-	CSVVSKSSYNEQFF	TGCAGCGTTGTCTCAAAGTCATCCTACAATGAGCAGTTCTTC
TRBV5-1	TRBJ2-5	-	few	CASSTPDGEETQYF	TGCGCCAGCAGCACCCCGGACGGTGAAGAGACCCAGTACTTC
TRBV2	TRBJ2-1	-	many	CASSWDERQFF	TGTGCCAGCAGCTGGGACGAGCGGCAGTTCTTC
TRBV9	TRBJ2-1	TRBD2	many	CASSEVAGKNEQFF	TGTGCCAGCAGCGAGGTAGCGGGAAAGAATGAGCAGTTCTTC